This TCR beta chain was recovered during a study of T cells after yellow fever vaccination. For the study at large: Each low-cell-number fraction was prepared by means of SMART-Seq v4 Ultra Low Input.

Whole-study findings and limits: Clones that expanded after primary vaccination mostly reappeared after the booster (over 95% CD4, 70% to 90% CD8). Abundant clonotypes from the bulk population could have been carried over as contaminants into FACS-sorted repertoires. It was a small share of clonotypes that appeared in both CD4 and CD8 compartments.

The CDR3 length is 16 residues. J was trimmed by 3 bases and V by 3 bases; bases with no gene match: 6. TCRdb reanalysed the 5' RACE reads using MiXCR and keeps one entry per CDR3 protein. The sample consists of some 80,000 distinct CDR3 sequences, about an eighth of them appearing once. This clonotype was seen at least ten times. Source: CD8+ T cells not binding an NS4B(214-222) dextramer, sorted from PBMCs, taken roughly 23 days after the first yellow fever vaccination. This chain joins TRBV12-3 or TRBV12-4 and TRBJ2-2; 8 bases align to TRBD1. The sequence was collected from a man between 18 and 29 years old who received the YFV17D yellow fever vaccine. CDR3 region: CASSFFWTGHTGELFF. CDR3 bases: TGTGCCAGCAGTTTCTTCTGGACAGGGCACACCGGGGAGCTGTTTTTT.